The source of this TCR beta chain is a study of shared clonotypes between healthy human individuals. Study-level findings and limits: Clonotypes shared by all four donors outscored non-shared clonotypes in generation probability. When naive CD4 clonotypes were compared across several donors, about 4.9% were shared. Naive subsets generally exceeded memory subsets in estimated richness.

The V gene's germline CDR1 is SGHDT and CDR2 YYEEEE. The ends lost 3 bases at V and 5 bases at J; junction bases unmatched: 9. This CDR3 spans 16 amino acids. Each PCR replicate from the sorted subsets contained 200 to 250 ng DNA, which is tens of thousands of T cell genomes. Produced via immunoSEQ multiplex PCR; TCRdb's table is partial and in-frame only. The sample contains roughly 500,000 clones, about 96% of which appear only once. Points on this clone: Its antigen is unknown.

This rearrangement joins TRBV5-6 to TRBJ2-5; 11 bases map to TRBD1. Sequenced material: naive CD4+ T cells sorted from blood. Documented subset: CD45RA+ positively selected. The receptor was derived from a woman aged 25 to 39 in good health. Here the CDR3 reads CASSWSGTGGGETQYF. The DNA for the CDR3 is TGTGCCAGCAGCTGGTCCGGGACAGGGGGTGGGGAGACCCAGTACTTC.